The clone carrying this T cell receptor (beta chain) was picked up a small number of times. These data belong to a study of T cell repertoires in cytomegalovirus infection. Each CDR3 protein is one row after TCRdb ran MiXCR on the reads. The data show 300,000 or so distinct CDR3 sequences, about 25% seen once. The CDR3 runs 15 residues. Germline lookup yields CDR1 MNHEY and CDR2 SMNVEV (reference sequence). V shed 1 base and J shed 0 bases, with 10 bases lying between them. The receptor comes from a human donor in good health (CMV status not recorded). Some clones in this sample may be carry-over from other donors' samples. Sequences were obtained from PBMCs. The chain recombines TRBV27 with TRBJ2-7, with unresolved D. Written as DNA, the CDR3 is TGTGCCAGCAGTTTATGGGCGGAGAGCTCCTACGAGCAGTACTTC. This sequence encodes CASSLWAESSYEQYF.